This is a list of T cell receptor beta chains from one sample in a study of CD8 T cells in ankylosing spondylitis. From the 5' RACE reads, TCRdb called clonotypes with MiXCR, one entry per CDR3 protein. The sample has over 450,000 distinct CDR3 sequences; roughly an eighth are singletons. The sequenced material came from blood, either unsorted or a sorted T cell fraction (not recorded which). The receptors stem from a male donor with ankylosing spondylitis. Both conserved end residues are part of each CDR3. D genes are given only for firm matches. Only some rows state a clone size, as once, few, many or a class for expanded clones.

size: .
D: TRBD1
V: TRBV2
J: TRBJ2-3
CDR3: CASSERTGIDTDTQYF
DNA: TGTGCCAGCAGTGAACGGACAGGGATAGACACAGATACGCAGTATTTT

size: many
D: TRBD2
V: TRBV3-1
J: TRBJ2-7
CDR3: CASSRGGSYEQYF
DNA: TGTGCCAGCAGCCGGGGGGGATCCTACGAGCAGTACTTC

size: .
D: .
V: TRBV10-2
J: TRBJ1-6
CDR3: CASTWTGGEGSPLHF
DNA: TGCGCCAGCACCTGGACGGGGGGTGAAGGCTCACCCCTCCACTTT

size: few
D: TRBD2
V: TRBV27
J: TRBJ2-1
CDR3: CASSQRGRVNEQFF
DNA: TGTGCCAGCAGTCAGCGGGGTAGGGTCAATGAGCAGTTCTTC

size: few
D: .
V: TRBV11-3
J: TRBJ1-3
CDR3: CASSSSGPGNTIYF
DNA: TGTGCCAGCAGCTCGTCCGGTCCTGGAAACACCATATATTTT

size: few
D: TRBD1
V: TRBV6-2/TRBV6-3
J: TRBJ2-7
CDR3: CASSAFGTATYEQYF
DNA: TGTGCCAGCAGTGCCTTTGGGACAGCCACCTACGAGCAGTACTTC

size: .
D: .
V: TRBV27
J: TRBJ1-1
CDR3: CASSLLSNTEAFF
DNA: TGTGCCAGCAGTCTCCTATCGAACACTGAAGCTTTCTTT

size: few
D: TRBD2
V: TRBV27
J: TRBJ2-5
CDR3: CASSLRGAGGFQETQYF
DNA: TGTGCCAGCAGTTTACGGGGAGCGGGAGGGTTCCAAGAGACCCAGTACTTC

size: many
D: .
V: TRBV5-1
J: TRBJ1-1
CDR3: CASSLIPGMNTEAFF
DNA: TGCGCCAGCAGCTTGATTCCTGGGATGAACACTGAAGCTTTCTTT

size: few
D: .
V: TRBV5-1
J: TRBJ1-2
CDR3: CASSTGTIELGYTF
DNA: TGCGCCAGCAGCACAGGGACGATCGAACTTGGCTACACCTTC

size: .
D: .
V: TRBV7-2
J: TRBJ1-3
CDR3: CASSLAPSVSSSGNTIYF
DNA: TGTGCCAGCAGCTTAGCCCCGTCAGTTTCGAGCTCTGGAAACACCATATATTTT

size: few
D: .
V: TRBV5-1
J: TRBJ2-3
CDR3: CASSNGGSTDTQYF
DNA: TGCGCCAGCAGCAACGGAGGTAGCACAGATACGCAGTATTTT

size: many
D: .
V: TRBV6-1
J: TRBJ2-1
CDR3: CATRRDSTTYNEQFF
DNA: TGTGCCACCCGTAGGGACTCCACAACCTACAATGAGCAGTTCTTC

size: few
D: .
V: TRBV12-3/TRBV12-4
J: TRBJ2-1
CDR3: CAIGSPGSSYNEQFF
DNA: TGTGCCATCGGCTCCCCTGGGTCCTCCTACAATGAGCAGTTCTTC

size: many
D: TRBD1
V: TRBV29-1
J: TRBJ2-4
CDR3: CSADQGQGRVSF
DNA: TGCAGCGCGGATCAAGGACAGGGTCGCGTGTCCTTC

size: many
D: .
V: TRBV21-1
J: TRBJ2-1
CDR3: CASSKGGTRNNEQFF
DNA: TGTGCCAGCAGCAAAGGGGGGACTAGAAACAATGAGCAGTTCTTC

size: .
D: .
V: TRBV24-1
J: TRBJ2-4
CDR3: CATSPRSPLAKNIQYF
DNA: TGTGCCACTTCCCCTCGGAGCCCGCTAGCCAAAAACATTCAGTACTTC

size: .
D: .
V: TRBV28
J: TRBJ1-2
CDR3: CASSLPHRTYYGYTF
DNA: TGTGCCAGCAGTCTGCCGCACAGGACGTACTATGGCTACACCTTC

size: .
D: TRBD2
V: TRBV9
J: TRBJ2-2
CDR3: CASSVGASGTGELFF
DNA: TGTGCCAGCAGCGTAGGGGCTAGCGGTACCGGGGAGCTGTTTTTT

size: many
D: .
V: TRBV19
J: TRBJ2-3
CDR3: CASSKPAGVTDTQYF
DNA: TGTGCCAGTAGCAAACCTGCCGGGGTTACAGATACGCAGTATTTT

size: .
D: TRBD1
V: TRBV5-1
J: TRBJ1-1
CDR3: CASSLADSRGGTEAFF
DNA: TGCGCCAGCAGCTTGGCCGATTCCAGGGGGGGCACTGAAGCTTTCTTT

size: .
D: .
V: TRBV6-5
J: TRBJ1-1
CDR3: CASKRGTEAFF
DNA: TGTGCCAGTAAAAGAGGGACTGAAGCTTTCTTT

size: .
D: .
V: TRBV3-1
J: TRBJ2-2
CDR3: CASSQGSSGTQNTGELFF
DNA: TGTGCCAGCAGCCAAGGAAGTTCGGGGACACAAAACACCGGGGAGCTGTTTTTT

size: few
D: TRBD1
V: TRBV5-1
J: TRBJ1-2
CDR3: CASSPMTGGSNYGYTF
DNA: TGCGCCAGCAGCCCCATGACAGGGGGCAGTAACTATGGCTACACCTTC

size: .
D: .
V: TRBV2
J: TRBJ2-5
CDR3: CASSMGPSGTQYF
DNA: TGTGCCAGCAGTATGGGGCCGTCGGGGACCCAGTACTTC

size: .
D: .
V: TRBV28
J: TRBJ2-2
CDR3: CASSSRAGPNTGELFF
DNA: TGTGCCAGCAGTTCACGGGCAGGGCCGAACACCGGGGAGCTGTTTTTT

size: few
D: TRBD1
V: TRBV4-1
J: TRBJ2-1
CDR3: CASSSFGQGRHNEQFF
DNA: TGCGCCAGCAGCTCCTTCGGACAGGGAAGGCACAATGAGCAGTTCTTC

size: many
D: TRBD1
V: TRBV29-1
J: TRBJ2-7
CDR3: CSVGDRGYGEQYF
DNA: TGCAGCGTTGGGGACAGGGGGTACGGCGAGCAGTACTTC

size: .
D: .
V: TRBV7-9
J: TRBJ2-1
CDR3: CASSLDARVSSYNEQFF
DNA: TGTGCCAGCAGCTTAGATGCGCGGGTGAGCTCCTACAATGAGCAGTTCTTC

size: few
D: .
V: TRBV6-1
J: TRBJ2-1
CDR3: CASSDRSGDEQFF
DNA: TGTGCCAGCAGTGATCGGTCCGGCGATGAGCAGTTCTTC

size: few
D: TRBD2
V: TRBV7-9
J: TRBJ2-1
CDR3: CASSLGLAGLSYNEQFF
DNA: TGTGCCAGCAGCTTAGGCCTAGCGGGACTTTCCTACAATGAGCAGTTCTTC

size: .
D: TRBD1
V: TRBV20-1
J: TRBJ2-3
CDR3: CSARDSWTGLRNTQYF
DNA: TGCAGTGCTAGAGACTCTTGGACAGGGTTGAGGAATACGCAGTATTTT

size: .
D: .
V: TRBV5-1
J: TRBJ1-6
CDR3: CASSPGRGDSPLHF
DNA: TGCGCCAGCAGCCCCGGCCGAGGGGATTCACCCCTCCACTTT

size: .
D: TRBD2
V: TRBV12-3/TRBV12-4
J: TRBJ2-5
CDR3: CASSPPPGLAGEPGETQYF
DNA: TGTGCCAGCAGTCCTCCACCAGGACTAGCGGGAGAGCCCGGGGAGACCCAGTACTTC

size: many
D: .
V: TRBV5-1
J: TRBJ2-1
CDR3: CASSLRSRETTVHF
DNA: TGCGCCAGCAGCTTGCGATCCCGTGAGACTACAGTCCACTTC

size: .
D: TRBD2
V: TRBV6-1
J: TRBJ2-3
CDR3: CASGGLAGGDTQYF
DNA: TGTGCCAGTGGCGGACTAGCGGGAGGTGATACGCAGTATTTT

size: few
D: TRBD2
V: TRBV15
J: TRBJ2-1
CDR3: CAAGLAGGNEQFF
DNA: TGTGCCGCGGGACTAGCGGGAGGAAATGAGCAGTTCTTC

size: .
D: .
V: TRBV3-1
J: TRBJ2-7
CDR3: CASSQDPGQFYEQYF
DNA: TGTGCCAGCAGCCAAGATCCAGGGCAGTTCTACGAGCAGTACTTC

size: .
D: .
V: TRBV5-5
J: TRBJ2-3
CDR3: CASSWAPTGADTQYF
DNA: TGTGCCAGCAGCTGGGCGCCCACAGGTGCAGATACGCAGTATTTT

size: few
D: TRBD2
V: TRBV7-2
J: TRBJ2-2
CDR3: CASRDRSGRAGELFF
DNA: TGTGCCAGCAGAGATAGAAGCGGGAGGGCCGGGGAGCTGTTTTTT

size: few
D: TRBD1
V: TRBV5-5
J: TRBJ1-4
CDR3: CASSFWTGGEKLFF
DNA: TGTGCCAGCAGCTTCTGGACAGGGGGTGAAAAACTGTTTTTT

size: .
D: TRBD1
V: TRBV5-1
J: TRBJ2-2
CDR3: CASSLRTGEAGELFF
DNA: TGCGCCAGCAGCCTGAGGACAGGGGAGGCCGGGGAGCTGTTTTTT

size: few
D: .
V: TRBV5-4
J: TRBJ2-1
CDR3: CASSSSPTAFSSYNEQFF
DNA: TGTGCCAGCAGCTCCAGCCCCACAGCGTTCAGCTCCTACAATGAGCAGTTCTTC

size: .
D: TRBD2
V: TRBV5-1
J: TRBJ2-3
CDR3: CASSSSGGRGTDTQYF
DNA: TGCGCCAGCAGCTCTAGCGGGGGACGGGGCACAGATACGCAGTATTTT

size: .
D: TRBD1
V: TRBV25-1
J: TRBJ2-5
CDR3: CASSTGTGYQETQYF
DNA: TGTGCCAGCAGTACCGGGACAGGGTACCAAGAGACCCAGTACTTC

size: few
D: .
V: TRBV7-9
J: TRBJ1-4
CDR3: CASSQGQGFEKLFF
DNA: TGTGCCAGCAGCCAAGGTCAGGGGTTTGAAAAACTGTTTTTT

size: .
D: TRBD2
V: TRBV20-1
J: TRBJ2-1
CDR3: CSARSGLAGGEQFF
DNA: TGCAGTGCTAGATCCGGACTAGCTGGGGGTGAGCAGTTCTTC

size: .
D: .
V: TRBV11-2
J: TRBJ2-3
CDR3: CASSQGTSSVADTQYF
DNA: TGTGCCAGCAGCCAGGGTACTTCTTCAGTGGCAGATACGCAGTATTTT

size: .
D: TRBD2
V: TRBV4-2
J: TRBJ2-5
CDR3: CASSQQAGGPRTQYF
DNA: TGTGCCAGCAGCCAACAGGCGGGAGGGCCACGAACCCAGTACTTC